The source of this T cell receptor (beta chain) is a study of cytomegalovirus exposure and HLA in healthy donors. PCR was performed using 60 Vbeta and 13 Jbeta primers. Here immunoSEQ multiplex PCR was the method, and the copy in TCRdb shows in-frame clones only, minus some. The table records around 120,000 clones, approximately 80% of them present only once. Whole-study results and caveats: Later work associated 16,951 TCR beta sequences with HLA alleles at 0.05 false discovery rate.

With V trimmed by 4 bases and J by 1 base, 3 bases remained unmatched. The germline V gene has CDR1 SGHAT and CDR2 FQNNGV. The CDR3 is 16 amino acids. In the case of this clone: What it binds is not known.

The sample taken for sequencing was PBMCs. This chain connects TRBV11-2 to TRBJ2-1; the match to TRBD2 covers 11 bases. This sequence originates from a man aged 50-59 years in good health and CMV-seropositive. CDR3 bases: TGTGCCAGCAGCTCACTAGCGGGAGTTTCCTACAATGAGCAGTTCTTC. This codes for CASSSLAGVSYNEQFF. Together with reference TRBV11-2 and TRBJ2-1, the CDR3 gives the full variable domain: EAGVAQSPRYKIIEKRQSVAFWCNPISGHATLYWYQQILGQGPKLLIQFQNNGVVDDSQLPKDRFSAERLKGVDSTLKIQPAKLEDSAVYLCASSSLAGVSYNEQFFGPGTRLTVL.